This T cell receptor beta chain was obtained from a study of T cell responses to AZD1222 COVID-19 vaccine. Here immunoSEQ multiplex PCR was the method, and the copy in TCRdb shows in-frame clones only, minus some. The table shows 130,000 to 150,000 clones, with approximately 89% occurring only once. The CDR3 spans 13 residues. Germline V lookup: CDR1 SGHNT, CDR2 YYREEE (reference sequence). The V end was cut by 3 bases, the J end by 7 bases, with 11 bases between. This clone was observed a single time. Antigen specificity is unknown. General study findings and limits: Reportedly, nearly half the spike-specific TCRs target unmutated variant regions. Repertoire sampling occurred only after the peak T cell response.

This clonotype was sampled from an adult who received the AZD1222 COVID-19 vaccine. The chain uses TRBV5-4 and TRBJ2-1; no firm D call. Sequencing used peripheral blood, obtained 28 days after the second AZD1222 dose. CDR3 in amino acids: CASSSSFFNEQFF. DNA of the CDR3: TGTGCCAGCAGCTCCTCCTTTTTTAATGAGCAGTTCTTC.